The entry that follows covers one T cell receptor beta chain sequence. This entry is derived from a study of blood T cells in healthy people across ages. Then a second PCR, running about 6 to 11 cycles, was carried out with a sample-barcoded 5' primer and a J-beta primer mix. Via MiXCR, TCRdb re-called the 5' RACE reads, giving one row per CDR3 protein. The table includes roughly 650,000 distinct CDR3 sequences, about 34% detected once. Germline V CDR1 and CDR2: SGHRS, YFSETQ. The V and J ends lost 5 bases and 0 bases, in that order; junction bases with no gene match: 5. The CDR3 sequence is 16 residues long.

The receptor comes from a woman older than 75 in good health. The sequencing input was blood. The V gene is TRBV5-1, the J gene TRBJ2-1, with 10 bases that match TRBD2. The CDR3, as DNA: TGCGCCAGCAGTATTAGCGGGGGGAGCTCCTACAATGAGCAGTTCTTC. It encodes CASSISGGSSYNEQFF.